A single sample is the source of the 27 T cell receptor beta chains below, sequenced in a study of blood T cell repertoires in COVID-19 (dated by TCRdb to 2018 to 2020). Library preparation was by the immunoSEQ multiplex PCR assay. TCRdb's version of the immuneACCESS table is confined to in-frame rearrangements and falls short of the full clone set. An unresolved V gene accounts for under half of the shortfall where checked; the remainder is of unknown origin. Counted in this sample were approximately 69,000 clones; 75% to 90% of them appeared once. The ten largest clones add up to around 12% of the sample. Specimen: peripheral blood. These receptors came from a human donor in a cohort sampled during active COVID-19.

The chain employs TRBV27 and TRBJ2-1; D not resolved. V was pared by 2 bases and J by 3 bases, with 11 bases between. The germline V gene has CDR1 MNHEY and CDR2 SMNVEV (reference sequence). The CDR3 contains 15 residues. The CDR3 region has the DNA TGTGCCAGCAGTTTAGCTGCGCCATACTACAATGAGCAGTTCTTC. Translating it yields CASSLAAPYYNEQFF.

A few counts support this clone. CDR3 nucleotide sequence: TGTGCCAGCTCACCACCGTCCCCGATCGGCACCGGGGAGCTGTTTTTT. Its translation is CASSPPSPIGTGELFF. The chain employs TRBV18 and TRBJ2-2; D uncertain. Trimming took 0 bases from V and 4 from J, leaving 12 bases between them. CDR3 length: 16 residues. Germline V gives CDR1 KGHSH, CDR2 LQKENI.

The chain joins TRBV7-6 to TRBJ1-1, with 7 bases identical to TRBD1. Per germline, CDR1 SGHVS and CDR2 FNYEAQ. This CDR3 is 16 amino acids long. V gave up 1 base and J gave up 4 bases; unmatched junction bases: 9. The CDR3 nucleotides read TGTGCCAGCAGCTTAGGAGGGGGCGGAATACCCACTGAAGCTTTCTTT. This encodes CASSLGGGGIPTEAFF.

The V call is TRBV7-9, the J call TRBJ2-2, with 9 bases aligning to TRBD1. Germline V gives CDR1 SEHNR, CDR2 FQNEAQ (reference sequence). Germline trimming cut 8 bases from V and 2 bases from J; bases unmatched to any gene: 9. The CDR3 extends over 16 amino acids. CDR3 bases: TGTGCCAGCGGGTATCGGGGACAGGGAAACACCGGGGAGCTGTTTTTT. Amino acids: CASGYRGQGNTGELFF.

The chain has TRBV7-2 and TRBJ2-3; tentative D call: TRBD1 (6 bases). The CDR3 sequence is 16 residues long. The V and J ends lost 3 bases and 5 bases respectively, with 18 bases between them. Germline CDR1 and CDR2: SGHTA and FQGNSA. The CDR3 here is CASSFIEWGPRDTQYF. CDR3 nucleotides: TGTGCCAGCAGCTTCATTGAGTGGGGGCCAAGAGATACGCAGTATTTT.

The chain couples TRBV7-9 to TRBJ1-2; D gene uncertain. V lost 1 base to trimming and J lost 5 bases, with 11 bases between them. This CDR3 comprises 14 residues. Germline assignment: CDR1 SEHNR and CDR2 FQNEAQ (reference sequence). CDR3 residues: CASSLVAEVYGYTF. As DNA, the CDR3 is TGTGCCAGCAGCTTAGTGGCAGAAGTTTATGGCTACACCTTC.

V usage is TRBV5-1 and J usage is TRBJ2-7; 9 nucleotides match TRBD2. The germline CDR1 and CDR2 sequences are SGHRS and YFSETQ. CDR3 length: 15 residues. V was pared by 4 bases and J by 4 bases, with 9 bases of the junction left unmatched. The CDR3 sequence is CASSPGLAVGYEQYF. The CDR3 bases are TGCGCCAGCAGCCCGGGACTAGCAGTCGGATACGAGCAGTACTTC.

This chain joins TRBV5-1 and TRBJ2-3; no reliable D call. Germline assignment: CDR1 SGHRS and CDR2 YFSETQ. Trimming pared 3 bases from V and 2 bases from J, leaving 7 bases between. The CDR3 runs 13 residues. CDR3 DNA sequence: TGCGCCAGCAGCTCCGAGAACACAGATACGCAGTATTTT. This gives the protein CASSSENTDTQYF.

On this clone: The junction does not match germline at one end; this may be a read error. The chain combines TRBV6-1 with TRBJ2-1; 8 nucleotides line up with TRBD2. Per the germline V gene, CDR1 is MNHNS and CDR2 is SASEGT. The CDR3 has 12 residues. As DNA, the CDR3 is TGCGCAATAGCGGGAACCTACAATGAGCAGTTCTTC. Amino acids: CAIAGTYNEQFF.

This rearrangement joins TRBV6-1 to TRBJ1-5; no firm D call. The CDR3 has 14 amino acids. Per the germline V gene, CDR1 is MNHNS and CDR2 is SASEGT. V lost 0 bases and J lost 7, with 10 bases in between. The CDR3 DNA is TGTGCCAGCAGTGAAGCGGCGGCGAGGCAGCCCCAGCATTTT. Translation gives CASSEAAARQPQHF.

The chain couples TRBV15 to TRBJ1-6, with a weak D call TRBD1 (5 bases). V was pared by 3 bases and J by 1 base, with 7 bases between. Germline-derived CDR1 and CDR2 are LNHNV and YYDKDF (reference sequence). The CDR3 length is 15 residues. The CDR3 loop is CATSRDISYNSPLHF. The CDR3, as DNA: TGTGCCACCAGCAGGGACATTTCCTATAATTCACCCCTCCACTTT.

This clone was recorded once. The rearrangement joins TRBV15 to TRBJ1-1; 7 bases match TRBD1. Trimming at V came to 3 bases and at J to 4 bases, leaving 11 bases not matched to a gene. CDR1 is LNHNV, CDR2 YYDKDF, per germline (reference sequence). The CDR3 has 16 residues. The CDR3, as DNA: TGTGCCACCAGCAGGAAGGACAGGCCCTTAGGCACTGAAGCTTTCTTT. Its translation is CATSRKDRPLGTEAFF.

This chain joins TRBV7-2 and TRBJ1-2; maybe TRBD1 (6 bases). Germline V lookup: CDR1 SGHTA, CDR2 FQGNSA. Trimming took 1 base from V and 1 from J, leaving 10 bases between them. CDR3 size: 15 residues. The CDR3 loop is CASSLGWTDNYGYTF. As DNA, the CDR3 is TGTGCCAGCAGCTTAGGGTGGACAGATAACTATGGCTACACCTTC. The variable domain in full, completed from reference TRBV7-2 and TRBJ1-2, reads GAGVSQSPSNKVTEKGKDVELRCDPISGHTALYWYRQSLGQGLEFLIYFQGNSAPDKSGLPSDRFSAERTGGSVSTLTIQRTQQEDSAVYLCASSLGWTDNYGYTFGSGTRLTVV.

V usage is TRBV28 and J usage is TRBJ1-6; D is unresolved. V was pared by 1 base and J by 6 bases, with 13 bases between. Germline V lookup: CDR1 MDHEN, CDR2 SYDVKM. The CDR3 loop spans 16 amino acids. The CDR3 spells CASSLSPFGVNSPLHF. CDR3 in DNA: TGTGCCAGCAGTTTATCCCCGTTCGGTGTTAATTCACCCCTCCACTTT.

V usage is TRBV18 and J usage is TRBJ1-3; D gene uncertain. The germline CDR1 and CDR2 sequences are KGHSH and LQKENI. This CDR3 contains 16 residues. Trimming shortened V by 3 bases and J by 1 base, and 13 bases separated the two germline ends. CDR3 coding DNA: TGTGCCAGCTCACCTCTAGACCTAACGTCTGGAAACACCATATATTTT. It codes for CASSPLDLTSGNTIYF.

In its sample, this clone was seen once. The chain recombines TRBV10-3 with TRBJ2-7, with D possibly TRBD1 on 5 matching bases. Germline lookup yields CDR1 ENHRY and CDR2 SYGVKD. The CDR3 totals 14 residues. V was cut by 2 bases and J by 1 base, with 9 bases left in between. The CDR3 coding sequence is TGTGCCATCAGTGAGACAGGATGGTCCTACGAGCAGTACTTC. Amino acid sequence: CAISETGWSYEQYF.

V gene TRBV4-1 combines with J gene TRBJ1-5, with D uncertain. The CDR3 runs 12 residues. Trimming removed 3 bases from V and 4 bases from J, with 4 bases in between. CDR1 MGHRA and CDR2 YSYEKL come from the germline V gene. CDR3 region: CASSQENQPQHF. Here the CDR3 DNA reads TGCGCCAGCAGCCAGGAGAATCAGCCCCAGCATTTT.

This sequence joins TRBV7-5 and TRBJ1-3; the tabulated D call, TRBD1, remains unverified against the DNA. TRBV7-5 is a recognized pseudogene. CDR3 size: 14 residues. The CDR3 DNA is TGTGTCAGAAGCCCCGAGAGGGGGGGAAACACCATATATTTT. Encoded protein: CVRSPERGGNTIYF.

The gene calls are TRBV15 and TRBJ2-7, with D perhaps TRBD1 (5 bases). Germline V gene sequence: CDR1 LNHNV, CDR2 YYDKDF (reference sequence). This CDR3 is 15 amino acids long. The V end lost 0 bases, the J end lost 3 bases, and 12 bases lay between the germline ends. The CDR3 DNA reads as TGTGCCACCAGCAGAGATAAGGGGTTAATCTACGAGCAGTACTTC. It encodes CATSRDKGLIYEQYF. The full variable domain, completed using reference TRBV15 and TRBJ2-7, is DAMVIQNPRYQVTQFGKPVTLSCSQTLNHNVMYWYQQKSSQAPKLLFHYYDKDFNNEADTPDNFQSRRPNTSFCFLDIRSPGLGDTAMYLCATSRDKGLIYEQYFGPGTRLTVT.

The chain combines TRBV7-8 with TRBJ2-7; 10 nucleotides line up with TRBD2. The germline CDR1 and CDR2 sequences are SGHVS and FQNEAQ. V was pared by 7 bases and J by 6 bases, with 9 bases of the junction left unmatched. CDR3 length equals 14 residues. The CDR3 sequence is CASIRAGGPGEQYF. The CDR3 DNA follows: TGTGCCAGCATCCGAGCGGGGGGGCCTGGCGAGCAGTACTTC.

V and J are TRBV5-4 and TRBJ1-2; 7 bases are shared with TRBD1. The CDR3 loop spans 13 amino acids. Germline CDR1 SGHNT, CDR2 YYREEE (reference sequence). V lost 2 bases to trimming and J lost 7 bases; unmatched junction nucleotides: 5. CDR3 DNA sequence: TGTGCCAGCAGCTTAACAGGGGCGGGTGGCTACACCTTC. It codes for CASSLTGAGGYTF.

The rearrangement joins TRBV2 to TRBJ1-6; TRBD1 matches at 8 bases. CDR3 length: 13 residues. Germline lookup yields CDR1 SNHLY and CDR2 FYNNEI. With V trimmed by 5 bases and J by 9 bases, 3 bases remained unmatched. DNA for the CDR3: TGTGCCAGCAGTCTCGGACAGGGTTCACCCCTCCACTTT. Its protein product is CASSLGQGSPLHF.

V is TRBV6-5 and J is TRBJ2-1; tentatively, D is TRBD2 (6 bases). The CDR3 loop spans 14 amino acids. The V gene lost 6 bases and the J gene lost 8 bases, with 17 bases spanning the gap. Germline-derived CDR1 and CDR2 are MNHEY and SVGAGI. The CDR3 DNA sequence: TGTGCCAGCAGCCGGGACTCGGGGTCCGATGAGCAGTTCTTC. Its translation is CASSRDSGSDEQFF.

The chain recombines TRBV2 with TRBJ2-5, with 8 positions matching TRBD1. The CDR3 spans 14 residues. The germline V gene encodes CDR1 SNHLY and CDR2 FYNNEI. Trimming took 5 bases from V and 2 from J; bases not matched to a gene: 4. This chain's CDR3 is CASSRQGTQETQYF. CDR3 coding DNA: TGTGCCAGCAGTAGACAGGGGACTCAAGAGACCCAGTACTTC.

This clone was recorded once. The chain employs TRBV29-1 and TRBJ1-2; 8 nucleotides agree with TRBD1. J was trimmed by 0 bases and V by 7 bases; bases with no gene match: 7. The CDR3 loop spans 14 amino acids. Germline values: CDR1 SQVTM, CDR2 ANQGSEA. The CDR3 reads CSARGDRTNYGYTF. The CDR3 DNA sequence: TGCAGCGCCCGGGGGGACAGGACTAACTATGGCTACACCTTC.

This clone was counted a few times. This chain uses TRBV5-6 with TRBJ1-6, with 8 positions matching TRBD1. Germline values: CDR1 SGHDT, CDR2 YYEEEE. V shed 3 bases and J 11 bases; nucleotides not matched to a gene: 1. The CDR3 runs to 12 residues. CDR3 in amino acids: CASSYRGAPLHF. The CDR3, as DNA: TGTGCCAGCAGCTACAGGGGGGCACCCCTCCACTTT.

This sequence joins TRBV4-1 and TRBJ2-3; 8 nucleotides match TRBD1. V shed 0 bases and J 2 bases; nucleotides not matched to a gene: 13. Germline V lookup: CDR1 MGHRA, CDR2 YSYEKL. The CDR3 totals 19 residues. For the CDR3, the DNA is TGCGCCAGCAGCCAAGAGTGGGTTAATACAGGGGGATTCACAGATACGCAGTATTTT. Translating it yields CASSQEWVNTGGFTDTQYF.